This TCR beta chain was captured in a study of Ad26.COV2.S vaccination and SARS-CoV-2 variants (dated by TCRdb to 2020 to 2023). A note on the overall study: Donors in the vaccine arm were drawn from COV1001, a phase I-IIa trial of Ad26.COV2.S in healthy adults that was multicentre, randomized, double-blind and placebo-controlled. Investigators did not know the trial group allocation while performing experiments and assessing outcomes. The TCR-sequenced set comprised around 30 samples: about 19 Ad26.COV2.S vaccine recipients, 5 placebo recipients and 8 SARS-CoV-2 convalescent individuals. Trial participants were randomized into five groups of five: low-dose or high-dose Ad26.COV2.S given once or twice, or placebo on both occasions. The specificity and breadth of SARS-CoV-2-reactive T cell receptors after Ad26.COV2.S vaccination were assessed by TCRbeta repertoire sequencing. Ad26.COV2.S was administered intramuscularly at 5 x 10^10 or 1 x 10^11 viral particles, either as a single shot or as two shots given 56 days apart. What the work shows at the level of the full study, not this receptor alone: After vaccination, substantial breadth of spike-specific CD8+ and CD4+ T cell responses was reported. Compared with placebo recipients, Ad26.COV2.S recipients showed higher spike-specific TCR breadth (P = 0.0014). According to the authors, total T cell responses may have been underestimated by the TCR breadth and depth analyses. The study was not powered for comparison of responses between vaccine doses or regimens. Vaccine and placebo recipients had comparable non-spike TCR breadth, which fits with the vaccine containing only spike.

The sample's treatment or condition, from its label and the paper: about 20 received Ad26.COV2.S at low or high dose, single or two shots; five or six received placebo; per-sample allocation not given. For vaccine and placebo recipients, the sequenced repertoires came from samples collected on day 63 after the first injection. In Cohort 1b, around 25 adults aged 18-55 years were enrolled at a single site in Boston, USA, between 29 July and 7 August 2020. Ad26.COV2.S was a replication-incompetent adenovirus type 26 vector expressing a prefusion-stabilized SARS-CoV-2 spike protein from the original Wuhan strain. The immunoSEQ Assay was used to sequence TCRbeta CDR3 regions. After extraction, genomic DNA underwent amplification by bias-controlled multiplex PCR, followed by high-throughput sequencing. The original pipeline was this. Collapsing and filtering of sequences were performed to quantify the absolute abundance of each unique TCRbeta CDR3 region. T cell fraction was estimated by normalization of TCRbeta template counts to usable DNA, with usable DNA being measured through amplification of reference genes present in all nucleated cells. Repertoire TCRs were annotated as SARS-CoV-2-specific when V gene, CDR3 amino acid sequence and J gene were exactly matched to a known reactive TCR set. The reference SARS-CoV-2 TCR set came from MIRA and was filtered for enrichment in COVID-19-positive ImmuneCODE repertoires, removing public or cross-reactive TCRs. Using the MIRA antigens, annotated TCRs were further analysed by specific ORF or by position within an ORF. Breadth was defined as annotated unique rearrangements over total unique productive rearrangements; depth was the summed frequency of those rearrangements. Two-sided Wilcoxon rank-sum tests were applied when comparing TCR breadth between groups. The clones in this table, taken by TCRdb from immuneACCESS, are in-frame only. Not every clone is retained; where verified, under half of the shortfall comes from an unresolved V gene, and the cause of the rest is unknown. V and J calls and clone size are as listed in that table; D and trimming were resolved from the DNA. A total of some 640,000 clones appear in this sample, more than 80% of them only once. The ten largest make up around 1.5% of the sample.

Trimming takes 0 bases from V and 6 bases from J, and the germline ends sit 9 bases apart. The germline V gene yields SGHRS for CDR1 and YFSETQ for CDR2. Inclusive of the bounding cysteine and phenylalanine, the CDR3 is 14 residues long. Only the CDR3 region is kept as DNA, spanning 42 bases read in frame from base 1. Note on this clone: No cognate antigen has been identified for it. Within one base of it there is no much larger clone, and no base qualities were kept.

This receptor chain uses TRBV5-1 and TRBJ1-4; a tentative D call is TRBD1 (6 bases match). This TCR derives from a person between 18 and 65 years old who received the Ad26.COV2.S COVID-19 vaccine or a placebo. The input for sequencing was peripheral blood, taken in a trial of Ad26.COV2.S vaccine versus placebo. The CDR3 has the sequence CASSLAGADEKLFF. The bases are TGCGCCAGCAGCTTGGCAGGGGCGGATGAAAAACTGTTTTTT.